This TCR beta chain was recorded in a study of shared clonotypes between healthy human individuals. General study findings and limits: Estimated richness was generally greater in naive than memory subsets.

Only CD45RO-negative cells positively selected for CCR7 counted as naive CD8 cells, so terminally differentiated effector memory CD45RA+ cells were excluded. Libraries were prepared by immunoSEQ multiplex PCR; TCRdb keeps only in-frame clonotypes and omits some of them. The sample includes about 2 million clones, around 96% seen only once; the top ten take roughly 1.2%. To note about this clone: Its specificity is not known.

This TCR was sampled from a young man in good health. Sample: naive CD8+ T cells sorted from blood.

The CDR3 region is CASSQERTAMNTEAFF. DNA of the CDR3: TGCGCCAGCAGCCAAGAAAGGACAGCTATGAACACTGAAGCTTTCTTT. The chain combines TRBV4-3 with TRBJ1-1; perhaps TRBD1 as D (6 bases). Trimming shortened V by 0 bases and J by 0 bases, and 11 bases separated the two germline ends. Per the germline V gene, CDR1 is LGHNA and CDR2 is YSLEER. The CDR3 covers 16 residues.